The rows below give T cell receptor beta chains drawn from one sample of a study of blood T cells in healthy people across ages. TCRdb reanalysed the 5' RACE reads using MiXCR and keeps one entry per CDR3 protein. The table records hundreds of thousands of distinct CDR3 sequences, 40% to 65% of them present only once. The sample consisted of blood. Receptor source: a woman aged 80 or older in good health. CDR3s include the opening cysteine and the closing phenylalanine or tryptophan. D genes are given only for firm matches. Only some rows state a clone size, as once, few, many or a class for expanded clones.

d_call	j_call	clone_size	v_call	cdr3_aa	cdr3_nt
-	TRBJ1-2	-	TRBV12-3/TRBV12-4	CASCPGTNNYGYTF	TGTGCCAGCTGCCCCGGGACCAATAACTATGGCTACACCTTC
TRBD2	TRBJ2-2	-	TRBV4-1	CASSQEGRGSTGELFF	TGCGCCAGCAGCCAAGAGGGGCGGGGGAGCACCGGGGAGCTGTTTTTT
-	TRBJ1-1	few	TRBV12-5	CASAPRERNTEAFF	TGTGCTAGTGCCCCCAGGGAACGGAACACTGAAGCTTTCTTT
-	TRBJ1-5	-	TRBV6-1	CASSAGTLYSNQPQHF	TGTGCCAGCAGCGCCGGGACACTGTATAGCAATCAGCCCCAGCATTTT
TRBD2	TRBJ2-1	-	TRBV7-2	CASSVMAGDSNEQFF	TGTGCCAGCAGCGTTATGGCGGGAGACTCCAATGAGCAGTTCTTC
TRBD1	TRBJ1-2	few	TRBV27	CASSWDSGGEGYTF	TGTGCCAGCAGTTGGGACAGTGGGGGTGAAGGCTACACCTTC
TRBD1	TRBJ1-2	many	TRBV5-1	CASSETGGFGGYTF	TGCGCCAGCAGCGAGACAGGGGGCTTCGGTGGCTACACCTTC
-	TRBJ1-5	-	TRBV10-2	CASRATDGGTNQPQHF	TGCGCCAGCAGAGCTACCGACGGCGGGACCAATCAGCCCCAGCATTTT
-	TRBJ1-1	-	TRBV24-1	CATAGMNTEAFF	TGTGCCACTGCAGGGATGAACACTGAAGCTTTCTTT
TRBD2	TRBJ2-5	-	TRBV3-1	CASSQVGGGREQYF	TGTGCCAGCAGCCAAGTTGGTGGCGGGAGGGAGCAGTACTTC
-	TRBJ2-3	-	TRBV20-1	CSARDWSGAADTQYF	TGCAGTGCTAGAGATTGGTCAGGGGCGGCAGATACGCAGTATTTT
TRBD1	TRBJ2-3	-	TRBV28	CAHGTGISDTQYF	TGTGCCCACGGGACAGGGATTTCGGATACGCAGTATTTT
-	TRBJ1-5	once	TRBV20-1	CSAGWEGKGNQPQHF	TGCAGTGCCGGGTGGGAAGGAAAGGGAAATCAGCCCCAGCATTTT